One and the same sample provided the 2 T cell receptor beta chains below, sequenced in a study of CXCR4 blockade with PD-1 therapy in pancreatic cancer (dated by TCRdb to the late 2010s). Library preparation employed the immunoSEQ multiplex PCR assay. TCRdb took over this immuneACCESS table, retaining in-frame rearrangements with V and J assigned. Such tables are incomplete; in checked studies, under half of the missing clones stem from an unresolved V gene, and the remainder is unexplained. The sample table holds fewer than 2,000 clones, of which roughly 36% were seen once. The top ten clonotypes cover about an eighth of the sample. The sample was tumor tissue. These receptors were taken from a human donor with pancreatic ductal adenocarcinoma.

The rearrangement uses TRBV11-3 and TRBJ2-6; 10 nucleotides match TRBD1. The CDR3 extends over 17 amino acids. The J segment lost 3 bases and the V segment lost 4 bases, leaving 6 bases of the junction unmatched. Germline V gene data show CDR1 as SGHNT and CDR2 as YENEEA. The CDR3 region is CASSSRTGGSGANVLTF. As DNA, the CDR3 is TGTGCCAGCAGCTCAAGGACAGGGGGAAGTGGGGCCAACGTCCTGACTTTC.

This chain links TRBV29-1 with TRBJ1-3; 10 bases are shared with TRBD1. CDR1 SQVTM and CDR2 ANQGSEA come from the germline V gene. This CDR3 is 15 amino acids long. The V gene end was trimmed by 4 bases and the J gene end by 2 bases; junction bases not matched to a gene: 5. The CDR3 sequence: CSVAEGQGTGNTIYF. Written as DNA, the CDR3 is TGCAGCGTTGCAGAGGGACAGGGGACTGGAAACACCATATATTTT.